This section outlines one TCR beta chain sequence together with its context. The count of this clone is one. This clone's antigen is unknown. No base-level quality is on record; no much larger clone is a single base apart. The sample originates from a study of PD-1 blockade in classical Hodgkin lymphoma (TCRdb year 2020). The study in broad terms: Nivolumab dosing was 3 mg/kg intravenously every 2 weeks, continuing until either disease progression or unacceptable toxicity. The study used TCR beta sequencing and CyTOF to define a peripheral blood immune signature of response to PD-1 blockade in classical Hodgkin lymphoma. General conclusions and limits of the study: Lower diversity was seen in patients whose nivolumab began less than 1 year after ASCT, and these patients were left out of later analyses so that immune reconstitution would not confound the results. Baseline diversity similar to that of newly diagnosed patients was observed in trial patients achieving complete response, whereas significantly lower diversity was observed in partial responders and progressors. Baseline TCR diversity was reported to be lower in newly diagnosed patients than in healthy donors, and even lower in relapsed/refractory patients. CD4+ but not CD8+ TCR diversity rose significantly by C4D1 (p=0.0027 vs p=0.16), most apparent in complete responders (p=0.02). Only a single clinical trial cohort was studied, and what caused the repertoire differences, possibly disease activity or prior therapy, remained undefined.

V ends up 2 bases short and J 0 bases short, with an unmatched junction base count of 6. Measured from the cysteine to the phenylalanine, the CDR3 is 18 residues long. Only CDR3 DNA remains: 54 bases, in frame from the first base. CDR1 SGHAT and CDR2 FQNNGV are derived from the germline V gene. In light of the paper, this sample's time point label describes: cycle 4 day 1 (C4D1), after 5 to 7 weeks of nivolumab. Every trial patient had relapsed following autologous stem cell transplantation, and prior brentuximab vedotin exposure was what differed among cohorts A, B and C. The trial cohort was composed of approximately 56 patients with relapsed/refractory classical Hodgkin lymphoma, for whom complete response, partial response or progressive disease was recorded as best overall response. Single-agent nivolumab was administered to trial patients in the multi-cohort phase II CheckMate 205 trial. An independent review committee assessed best overall response using the 2007 International Working Group response criteria. Trial PBMCs were collected immediately before nivolumab initiation (C1D1) and during therapy at cycle 2 day 1 and cycle 4 day 1. Peripheral blood was collected in 8 mL Vacutainer Cell Preparation Tubes, from which PBMCs were isolated by centrifugation and then cryopreserved.

Genomic DNA was extracted with the Qiagen DNeasy kit from unsorted PBMCs and from negatively selected CD4+ and CD8+ fractions. TCR beta CDR3 regions were amplified by immunoSEQ multiplex PCR using primers annealing to V and J segments. A synthetic immune receptor repertoire was used to minimize amplification bias, and remaining bias was computationally removed after sequencing. As for how the authors treated the data: Repertoire diversity was quantified as the Shannon entropy index using custom Python scripts. Unsorted, CD4+ and CD8+ repertoires were analyzed separately, except in combined analyses where CD4+ and CD8+ sequences were merged in silico. Clonal expansion was defined as at least a 2-fold frequency increase after treatment relative to C1D1, with a pseudocount of 0.5 for undetected baseline clones. Singleton clones were defined as clones with 0 or 1 copy at C1D1, and non-singleton clones were defined as clones with 2 or more copies. Clones expanded in unsorted samples were annotated as CD4+, CD8+ or unknown by matching protein sequences in sorted samples from the same patient. Wilcoxon tests on paired samples were used to test diversity changes from C1D1 to C4D1. TCRdb re-hosts the immuneACCESS table, in-frame sequences only. Its copies lack some clones; in the studies checked, an unresolved V gene accounts for under half of them, and the cause for the rest is not known. That table supplies the V and J calls and clone size; D and trimming were determined from the DNA. The sample contains tens of thousands of clones, around 90% of them found a single time. In total, the top ten clones hold roughly 8.7% of the sample.

The TCR was taken from a human donor with classical Hodgkin lymphoma. Here the chain combines TRBV11-2 and TRBJ2-1; 11 middle bases align to TRBD2. The sample consisted of peripheral blood mononuclear cells (PBMCs), taken before the fourth cycle of nivolumab. The CDR3 region reads CASSLSASGGSSYNEQFF. Here is the DNA: TGTGCCAGCAGCTTATCTGCTAGCGGGGGGAGCTCCTACAATGAGCAGTTCTTC. Where the CDR3 stops, the reference TRBV11-2 and TRBJ2-1 genes take over; the full variable domain is EAGVAQSPRYKIIEKRQSVAFWCNPISGHATLYWYQQILGQGPKLLIQFQNNGVVDDSQLPKDRFSAERLKGVDSTLKIQPAKLEDSAVYLCASSLSASGGSSYNEQFFGPGTRLTVL.